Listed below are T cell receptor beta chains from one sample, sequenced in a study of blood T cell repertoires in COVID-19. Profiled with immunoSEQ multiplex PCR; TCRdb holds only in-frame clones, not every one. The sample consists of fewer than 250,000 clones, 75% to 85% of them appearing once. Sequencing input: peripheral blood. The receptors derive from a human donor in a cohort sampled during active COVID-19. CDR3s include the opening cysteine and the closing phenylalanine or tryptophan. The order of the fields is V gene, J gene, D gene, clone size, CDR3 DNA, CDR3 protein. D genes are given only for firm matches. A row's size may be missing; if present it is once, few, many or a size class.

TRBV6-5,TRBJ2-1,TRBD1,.,TGTGCCAGCAGTCCACTCGGGACAGCGATCAATGAGCAGTTCTTC,CASSPLGTAINEQFF
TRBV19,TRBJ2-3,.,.,TGTGCCAGTAGTCTTCATGATCAGTTGGCAGATACGCAGTATTTT,CASSLHDQLADTQYF
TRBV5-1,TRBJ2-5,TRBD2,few,TGCGCCAGCAGCTTGTCTAGCGGGGGCGGGGGAGAGACCCAGTACTTC,CASSLSSGGGGETQYF
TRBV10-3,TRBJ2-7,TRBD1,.,TGTGCCATCAGTCAGGGGGAACTATCCTACGAGCAGTACTTC,CAISQGELSYEQYF
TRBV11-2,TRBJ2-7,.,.,TGTGCCAGCAGCTTCAGGGTGTACGAGCAGTACTTC,CASSFRVYEQYF
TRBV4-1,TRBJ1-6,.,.,TGCGCCAGCAGCCAAAGAGCGTCGGTGAGCTCCTATAATTCACCCCTCCACTTT,CASSQRASVSSYNSPLHF
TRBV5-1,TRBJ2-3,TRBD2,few,TGCGCCAGCAGCTTGGTTACTAGCGCCCCAGATACGCAGTATTTT,CASSLVTSAPDTQYF
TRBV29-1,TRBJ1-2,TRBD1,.,TGCAGCGTTGCCGTTTCAACAGGGGGCACAAGCTATGGCTACACCTTC,CSVAVSTGGTSYGYTF
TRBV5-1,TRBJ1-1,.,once,TGCGCCAGCAGCTTGTACAGGGCCACTGAAGCTTTCTTT,CASSLYRATEAFF
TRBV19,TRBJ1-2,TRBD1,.,TGTGCCAGTAGTAGGCACAGGGGCGATGGCTACACCTTC,CASSRHRGDGYTF
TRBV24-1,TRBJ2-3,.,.,TGTGCCACCAGTGATTTGCAGAATACGCAGTATTTT,CATSDLQNTQYF
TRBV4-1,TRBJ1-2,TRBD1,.,TGCGCCAGCAGCCAAGTTGGGACAGTAGGGGACTATGGCTACACCTTC,CASSQVGTVGDYGYTF
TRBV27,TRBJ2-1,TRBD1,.,TGTGCCAGCAGTTACCGGGACAGGGGGCGCGGGTTCTACAATGAGCAGTTCTTC,CASSYRDRGRGFYNEQFF
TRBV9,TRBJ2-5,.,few,TGTGCCAGCAGCGTAGGCTATTCCGGGCGGGGCCACCAAGAGACCCAGTACTTC,CASSVGYSGRGHQETQYF